One sample yielded the 32 T cell receptor beta chains listed below, sequenced in a study of spatial heterogeneity in lung cancer. TCRdb recomputed calls from the 5' RACE reads with MiXCR, one row per CDR3 protein. This sample yields about 52,000 distinct CDR3 sequences, of which more than 6.5% are seen a single time; approximately 40% belongs to the top ten. The sample's time point: blood at routine non-recurrence follow-up after resection. Whole RNA, which was extracted from tumor, nontumor lung tissue or frozen PBMC, was sequenced without any cell sorting. The sequences come from PBMCs, collected at follow-up. The source is a female donor with early-stage non-small cell lung cancer.

V gene TRBV30 combines with J gene TRBJ2-3; D tentatively reads TRBD1 or TRBD2 (5 bases each). Germline loops: CDR1 GTSNPN, CDR2 SVGIG (reference sequence). Trimming stripped 5 bases from V and 4 bases from J, with 13 bases between. The CDR3 is 13 amino acids. The CDR3 reads CAWRTPGPDTQYF. In DNA form, the CDR3 reads TGTGCCTGGCGGACTCCGGGGCCAGATACGCAGTATTTT.

This clonotype was counted at least ten times. This chain joins TRBV29-1 and TRBJ2-7; 10 nucleotides match TRBD1. Trimming took 5 bases from V and 5 from J; bases not matched to a gene: 6. This CDR3 is built from 13 residues. CDR1 and CDR2 (germline): SQVTM, ANQGSEA. CDR3 in DNA: TGCAGCGTTACCGGACAGGGGGTCCACGAGCAGTACTTC. This encodes CSVTGQGVHEQYF.

This clonotype was counted a few times. The chain links TRBV6-1 to TRBJ2-5, with a weak D call TRBD1 (5 bases). The CDR3 contains 13 residues. Trimming cost V 7 bases and J 5 bases, with 14 bases left between them. CDR1 and CDR2 from the germline V gene are MNHNS and SASEGT. DNA for the CDR3: TGTGCCAGCACCGGACAAATGCAGGAGACCCAGTACTTC. Amino acids: CASTGQMQETQYF.

Only a few counts were recorded for this clonotype. V and J are TRBV7-9 and TRBJ1-6, with a possible D match to TRBD1 (5 bases). CDR3 length: 19 amino acids. The germline V and J ends were trimmed by 4 bases and 7 bases, with 26 bases remaining between them. Germline V gene sequence: CDR1 SEHNR, CDR2 FQNEAQ (reference sequence). The CDR3 spells CASSSVQPGLETWNSPLHF. CDR3 nucleotides: TGTGCCAGCAGCTCCGTTCAACCGGGACTTGAGACGTGGAATTCACCCCTCCACTTT.

At least ten counts were recorded for this clonotype. The chain uses TRBV20-1 and TRBJ2-3; unclear D gene. This CDR3 region has 12 residues. Per germline, CDR1 DFQATT and CDR2 SNEGSKA (reference sequence). V was trimmed by 4 bases and J by 3 bases, leaving 8 bases between them. The CDR3 protein is CSAKTVTDTQYF. As DNA, the CDR3 is TGCAGTGCTAAGACTGTAACAGATACGCAGTATTTT.

Ten or more counts support this clonotype. The chain employs TRBV20-1 and TRBJ2-1; 7 bases are a match to TRBD2. The germline gives CDR1 DFQATT, CDR2 SNEGSKA (reference sequence). There are 14 residues in the CDR3. J was trimmed by 4 bases and V by 2 bases; bases with no gene match: 5. This CDR3 is CSARRRGIYNEQFF. CDR3 sequence (DNA): TGCAGTGCTAGAAGGCGGGGGATTTACAATGAGCAGTTCTTC.

This clonotype was seen repeatedly, ten times or more. J is TRBJ1-3 and V is TRBV6-2 or TRBV6-3; 9 bases fit TRBD1. Trimming at V came to 6 bases and at J to 8 bases, leaving 8 bases not matched to a gene. The CDR3 length is 14 residues. Per the germline V gene, CDR1 is MNHEY and CDR2 is SVGEGT. The CDR3 is CASSSRDRVYTIYF. The CDR3 DNA sequence: TGTGCCAGCAGCTCTCGGGACAGGGTCTACACCATATATTTT.

The rearrangement links TRBV6-5 to TRBJ2-1, with TRBD1 matching over 10 bases. CDR3 size: 16 residues. Per the germline V gene, CDR1 is MNHEY and CDR2 is SVGAGI. V shed 8 bases and J 9 bases; nucleotides not matched to a gene: 16. The CDR3 coding sequence is TGTGCCAGCCCCAGTGGGGACAGGGGTAGGAGGAGTGAGCAGTTCTTC. Its translation is CASPSGDRGRRSEQFF.

The rearrangement joins TRBV7-2 to TRBJ1-2; D is perhaps TRBD1 (5 bases). The ends were cut back, 3 bases at V and 4 bases at J, with 9 bases in the middle. This CDR3 spans 13 amino acids. In germline, CDR1 is SGHTA, CDR2 FQGNSA. CDR3 region: CASSFGRAYGYTF. CDR3 DNA: TGTGCCAGCAGCTTCGGCAGGGCCTATGGCTACACCTTC.

This clonotype was recorded a few times. V and J are TRBV5-1 and TRBJ2-5; 9 bases map to TRBD1. Trimming cost V 0 bases and J 2 bases; bases outside gene matches: 5. Germline CDR1 and CDR2: SGHRS and YFSETQ. The CDR3 is 16 amino acids. The CDR3 coding sequence is TGCGCCAGCAGCTTGGGGGACAGGGTTCGGCAAGAGACCCAGTACTTC. Translation: CASSLGDRVRQETQYF.

This clonotype showed up many times. The CDR3 coding sequence is TGTGCCAGCAGCTTAGGCGGGGGGGCCCAGGAGACCCAGTACTTC. This translates into CASSLGGGAQETQYF. The rearrangement uses TRBV11-2 and TRBJ2-5; TRBD2 matches at 9 bases. CDR3 length: 15 amino acids. Germline V lookup: CDR1 SGHAT, CDR2 FQNNGV. J was trimmed by 5 bases and V by 1 base; bases with no gene match: 5.

This clonotype was detected many times. The V and J genes are TRBV7-2 and TRBJ2-3; 7 bases map to TRBD2. Germline CDR1 and CDR2: SGHTA and FQGNSA. The CDR3 has 18 residues. V lost 5 bases to trimming and J lost 3 bases; unmatched junction nucleotides: 17. CDR3: CASSLYLPSGVRTDTQYF. The DNA of the CDR3 is TGTGCCAGCAGCCTTTACCTCCCAAGCGGGGTGAGGACAGATACGCAGTATTTT.

In this sample, this clonotype turned up many times. The rearrangement uses TRBV2 and TRBJ2-7; 10 nucleotides line up with TRBD1. The CDR3 loop spans 14 amino acids. Per germline, CDR1 SNHLY and CDR2 FYNNEI. V trimming: 4 bases; J trimming: 3 bases; junction bases outside the gene matches: 3. The CDR3 DNA reads as TGTGCCAGCAGTGGGGACAGGGGATACTACGAGCAGTACTTC. Translation: CASSGDRGYYEQYF.

In its sample, this clonotype was seen many times. The rearrangement links TRBV11-2 to TRBJ1-2; possible D gene TRBD1, 5 bases. Germline V gives CDR1 SGHAT, CDR2 FQNNGV. The CDR3 spans 13 residues. V lost 1 base and J lost 2, with 5 bases in between. CDR3 bases: TGTGCCAGCAGCTTAGCAGGGAACTATGGCTACACCTTC. It is translated as CASSLAGNYGYTF.

This clonotype was found many times. The J gene is TRBJ1-2, the V gene TRBV28; D is unclear. The V gene's germline CDR1 is MDHEN and CDR2 SYDVKM. The V and J ends lost 6 bases and 4 bases respectively, with 6 bases between them. CDR3 length: 11 residues. DNA for the CDR3: TGTGCCAGCAGCCGTAGCTATGGCTACACCTTC. Translated, it gives CASSRSYGYTF.

This clonotype appeared many times. The V and J genes are TRBV6-6 and TRBJ1-1; TRBD1 might be the D (6 bases). The CDR3 extends over 13 amino acids. V was trimmed by 7 bases and J by 4 bases, leaving 13 bases between them. CDR1 MNHNY and CDR2 SVGAGI come from the germline V gene (reference sequence). The CDR3 here is CASTHGGATEAFF. In DNA form, the CDR3 reads TGTGCCAGCACCCATGGGGGGGCCACTGAAGCTTTCTTT.

The rearrangement links TRBV6-2 or TRBV6-3 to TRBJ2-1; D gene unclear. Per germline, CDR1 MNHEY and CDR2 SVGEGT. This CDR3 has 12 residues. With 0 bases removed from V and 12 bases from J, the gap between germline ends came to 9 bases. This CDR3 is CASSYSPFGQFF. CDR3 nucleotides: TGTGCCAGCAGTTACTCTCCCTTCGGGCAGTTCTTC.

The chain combines TRBV5-4 with TRBJ2-6; a weak D match, TRBD1 (5 bases). Germline lookup yields CDR1 SGHNT and CDR2 YYREEE (reference sequence). The CDR3 has 15 residues. V lost 0 bases to trimming and J lost 4 bases, with 8 bases between them. CDR3 sequence reads: CASSLDRSGANVLTF. The DNA of the CDR3 is TGTGCCAGCAGCTTGGACAGGTCCGGGGCCAACGTCCTGACTTTC. Together with reference TRBV5-4 and TRBJ2-6, the CDR3 gives the full variable domain: ETGVTQSPTHLIKTRGQQVTLRCSSQSGHNTVSWYQQALGQGPQFIFQYYREEENGRGNFPPRFSGLQFPNYSSELNVNALELDDSALYLCASSLDRSGANVLTFGAGSRLTVL.

This clonotype was recorded many times. The chain is built from TRBV19 and TRBJ1-5; D remains ambiguous. Germline CDR1 LNHDA, CDR2 SQIVND (reference sequence). The CDR3 sequence is 16 residues long. Trimming stripped 6 bases from V and 9 bases from J, with 24 bases between. The CDR3 DNA is TGTGCCAGTAGGGTCCCCGCCCCCGGCGTCTTTAGGCCCCAGCATTTT. Translation: CASRVPAPGVFRPQHF.

This clonotype was counted ten times or more. V usage is TRBV9 and J usage is TRBJ1-2; no clear D. V lost 4 bases to trimming and J lost 2 bases, with 24 bases between them. Germline lookup yields CDR1 SGDLS and CDR2 YYNGEE. The CDR3 runs 18 residues. The CDR3 coding sequence is TGTGCCAGCAGCCCCTTAATGTATGTTGGCAGTGGGAACTATGGCTACACCTTC. Translating gives CASSPLMYVGSGNYGYTF. Full variable domain (missing parts from reference TRBV9 and TRBJ1-2): DSGVTQTPKHLITATGQRVTLRCSPRSGDLSVYWYQQSLDQGLQFLIQYYNGEERAKGNILERFSAQQFPDLHSELNLSSLELGDSALYFCASSPLMYVGSGNYGYTFGSGTRLTVV.

About this clonotype itself: A much larger clone differs from this one at a single base, so this may be a read error. The chain uses TRBV5-1 and TRBJ2-7, with D maybe TRBD1 (7 bases). The germline gives CDR1 SGHRS, CDR2 YFSETQ. The CDR3 extends over 14 amino acids. The CDR3 protein is CASGLEGASYEQYF. The CDR3 DNA follows: TGCGCCAGCGGCTTGGAGGGGGCATCCTACGAGCAGTACTTC.

Ten or more counts support this clonotype. V usage is TRBV3-1 and J usage is TRBJ1-1; unclear D gene. This CDR3 region has 14 residues. V dropped 2 bases and J dropped 1 base, with 8 bases sitting between them. Looked up from germline, CDR1 is LGHDT and CDR2 is YNNKEL (reference sequence). CDR3 nucleotides: TGTGCCAGCAGCCAAATTCAGTCGAACACTGAAGCTTTCTTT. Translating gives CASSQIQSNTEAFF.

This clonotype was detected ten times or more. This chain uses TRBV28 with TRBJ1-1; maybe TRBD1 (6 bases). The ends were cut back, 2 bases at V and 1 base at J, with 11 bases in the middle. The CDR3 sequence is 15 residues long. CDR1 and CDR2 (germline): MDHEN, SYDVKM. CDR3 amino acids: CASSLVATGNTEAFF. CDR3 DNA sequence: TGTGCCAGCAGTTTAGTCGCGACAGGGAACACTGAAGCTTTCTTT. Drawing the rest from reference TRBV28 and TRBJ1-1, the complete variable domain is DVKVTQSSRYLVKRTGEKVFLECVQDMDHENMFWYRQDPGLGLRLIYFSYDVKMKEKGDIPEGYSVSREKKERFSLILESASTNQTSMYLCASSLVATGNTEAFFGQGTRLTVV.

This clonotype has more than one count but fewer than ten. The gene calls are TRBV7-9 and TRBJ2-2; D is perhaps TRBD2 (5 bases). The CDR3 is 14 amino acids. In germline, CDR1 is SEHNR, CDR2 FQNEAQ (reference sequence). Trimming left V 1 base short and J 6 bases short, with 9 bases between. CDR3 residues: CASSLVGVAGELFF. CDR3 in DNA: TGTGCCAGCAGCTTAGTCGGGGTTGCCGGGGAGCTGTTTTTT. The full variable domain, in which reference TRBV7-9 and TRBJ2-2 provide the parts outside the CDR3, is DTGVSQNPRHKITKRGQNVTFRCDPISEHNRLYWYRQTLGQGPEFLTYFQNEAQLEKSRLLSDRFSAERPKGSFSTLEIQRTEQGDSAMYLCASSLVGVAGELFFGEGSRLTVL.

The chain recombines TRBV7-2 with TRBJ1-1, with D unclear. In germline, CDR1 is SGHTA, CDR2 FQGNSA. V dropped 4 bases and J dropped 4 bases, with 19 bases sitting between them. The CDR3 has 16 residues. CDR3 nucleotide sequence: TGTGCCAGCAGCTCGGAGCGGAGCTACAGTGGCACTGAAGCTTTCTTT. The encoded protein is CASSSERSYSGTEAFF.

There are many counts of this clonotype. The genes are TRBV2 and TRBJ1-1; D gene ambiguous. Germline V lookup: CDR1 SNHLY, CDR2 FYNNEI. The CDR3 is 14 amino acids. Between the trimmed V and J ends, which lost 3 bases and 1 base, there was a span of 9 bases. The CDR3 DNA sequence: TGTGCCAGCAGTGAGAGGGAGGGGAACACTGAAGCTTTCTTT. Its protein product is CASSEREGNTEAFF.

This clonotype was counted only a few times. The chain uses TRBV20-1 and TRBJ2-2, with a tentative D call TRBD1 (6 bases). Per germline, CDR1 DFQATT and CDR2 SNEGSKA (reference sequence). Trimming pared 2 bases from V and 4 bases from J, leaving 8 bases between. The CDR3 is 13 residues long. The chain's CDR3 is CSARTGSTGELFF. The CDR3 region has the DNA TGCAGTGCTAGAACAGGGTCCACCGGGGAGCTGTTTTTT.

J is TRBJ2-3 and V is TRBV9; D is ambiguous. The length of the CDR3 is 12 residues. V gave up 4 bases and J gave up 5 bases, with 8 bases separating them. Per germline, CDR1 SGDLS and CDR2 YYNGEE. The CDR3 loop reads CASSPTEDTQYF. For the CDR3, the DNA is TGTGCCAGCAGCCCAACCGAAGATACGCAGTATTTT.

This clonotype was counted many times. This chain connects TRBV7-2 to TRBJ1-1; TRBD1 is a possible D gene (5 bases). The CDR3 contains 12 residues. Trimming pared 2 bases from V and 11 bases from J, leaving 12 bases between. CDR1 and CDR2 (germline): SGHTA, FQGNSA. The CDR3 loop is CASSLYRGPAFF. CDR3 DNA sequence: TGTGCCAGCAGCTTATATCGGGGACCGGCTTTCTTT. The full variable domain, completed using reference TRBV7-2 and TRBJ1-1, is GAGVSQSPSNKVTEKGKDVELRCDPISGHTALYWYRQSLGQGLEFLIYFQGNSAPDKSGLPSDRFSAERTGGSVSTLTIQRTQQEDSAVYLCASSLYRGPAFFGQGTRLTVV.

This clonotype was counted ten times or more. This sequence joins TRBV6-2 or TRBV6-3 and TRBJ2-4, with 7 bases fitting TRBD1. Per germline, CDR1 MNHEY and CDR2 SVGEGT. Trimming removed 6 bases from V and 9 bases from J; junction bases left unmatched: 14. This CDR3 comprises 15 residues. CDR3 amino acids: CASSGQAPGLGIQYF. The CDR3 DNA reads as TGTGCCAGCAGCGGACAGGCTCCTGGTTTGGGCATTCAGTACTTC.

This clonotype appeared many times. This chain connects TRBV29-1 to TRBJ2-1, with D unclear. This CDR3 is built from 13 residues. V lost 6 bases and J 0 bases, leaving 9 bases between the germline ends. Germline V CDR1 and CDR2: SQVTM, ANQGSEA. CDR3 nucleotides: TGCAGCGTCAGATACAGCTCCTACAATGAGCAGTTCTTC. Translating it yields CSVRYSSYNEQFF.

This clonotype showed up just a few times. The chain joins TRBV6-1 to TRBJ2-3; 7 positions match TRBD2. Looked up from germline, CDR1 is MNHNS and CDR2 is SASEGT. V was pared by 5 bases and J by 2 bases, with 4 bases of the junction left unmatched. The CDR3 extends over 14 amino acids. In DNA form, the CDR3 reads TGTGCCAGCAGTCGGGACTACTCCACAGATACGCAGTATTTT. Translating gives CASSRDYSTDTQYF.